These T cell receptor beta chains were read from a single sample in a study of blood T cell repertoires in COVID-19. Clones were read by immunoSEQ multiplex PCR, and TCRdb kept only the in-frame ones, dropping some. The table shows 90,000 to 100,000 clones, with approximately 84% occurring only once. The sample taken for sequencing was peripheral blood. These receptors were taken from a woman aged 55-70 years with acute or convalescent COVID-19. The CDR3 runs from the conserved cysteine through the conserved F or W. Each record gives: CDR3 DNA, CDR3 protein, V gene, J gene, D gene, clone size. A D gene is named only where the DNA matches it firmly. Expanded clones get a size class; other rows say once, few or many, or leave the size out.

DNA: TGTGCCAGTAAGAGGACAGATGCTAACTATGGCTACACCTTC; CDR3: CASKRTDANYGYTF; V: TRBV2; J: TRBJ1-2; D: -; size: -
DNA: TGCGCCAGCAGTGAGTCCACAGGGGACGATAGCAATCAGCCCCAGCATTTT; CDR3: CASSESTGDDSNQPQHF; V: TRBV10-1; J: TRBJ1-5; D: TRBD1; size: once
DNA: TGCGCCAGCAGCCTCAGCGGGAGATCTAGCACAGATACGCAGTATTTT; CDR3: CASSLSGRSSTDTQYF; V: TRBV5-1; J: TRBJ2-3; D: TRBD2; size: -
DNA: TGTGCCAGCAGCATTACCACGGGGTTAGATACGCAGTATTTT; CDR3: CASSITTGLDTQYF; V: TRBV7-9; J: TRBJ2-3; D: -; size: -
DNA: TGCAGCGTCCTAACTAGCGCCAAAAACATTCAGTACTTC; CDR3: CSVLTSAKNIQYF; V: TRBV29-1; J: TRBJ2-4; D: -; size: -
DNA: TGTGCCAGCAGCCATTCGACAGGGGGCGGGTATGGCTACACCTTC; CDR3: CASSHSTGGGYGYTF; V: TRBV7-9; J: TRBJ1-2; D: TRBD1; size: -
DNA: TGTGCCAGCAGCCTTGATGGGGAGGCCTATGGCTACACCTTC; CDR3: CASSLDGEAYGYTF; V: TRBV2; J: TRBJ1-2; D: -; size: -
DNA: TGTGCCAGCGAAGAAGAACAGGGGATATTTCGAAACACCATATATTTT; CDR3: CASEEEQGIFRNTIYF; V: TRBV2; J: TRBJ1-3; D: TRBD1; size: -
DNA: TGTGCCAGCAGCTTATCCCCGGGGGTTGGAAACACCATATATTTT; CDR3: CASSLSPGVGNTIYF; V: TRBV7-3; J: TRBJ1-3; D: -; size: -
DNA: TGTGCCAGCAGCGTTACAGGGGGCGGTCAGCCCCAGCATTTT; CDR3: CASSVTGGGQPQHF; V: TRBV9; J: TRBJ1-5; D: TRBD1; size: -
DNA: TGTGCCAGCAGCTTGGGCCGGGCCGCAGGGGTGGCCCAGTACTTC; CDR3: CASSLGRAAGVAQYF; V: TRBV7-2; J: TRBJ2-5; D: -; size: -
DNA: TGCGCCAGCAGCTTGGAGCCCAACACCGGGGAGCTGTTTTTT; CDR3: CASSLEPNTGELFF; V: TRBV5-1; J: TRBJ2-2; D: -; size: -
DNA: TGTGCCAGCAGCTTAAACTTCGGGTACGAGCAGTACTTC; CDR3: CASSLNFGYEQYF; V: TRBV7-3; J: TRBJ2-7; D: -; size: -
DNA: TGTGCCAGCAGTTCCCCGGAGGGGTTGGGTAACTATGGCTACACCTTC; CDR3: CASSSPEGLGNYGYTF; V: TRBV28; J: TRBJ1-2; D: -; size: -
DNA: TGTGCCAGCAGCCCAATCCCACTAGCGGGGCCTCCGCCCTACAATGAGCAGTTCTTC; CDR3: CASSPIPLAGPPPYNEQFF; V: TRBV27; J: TRBJ2-1; D: TRBD2; size: -
DNA: TGTGCCAGCAGCTTGGCAGGGCGGATGGGCAATCAGCCCCAGCATTTT; CDR3: CASSLAGRMGNQPQHF; V: TRBV7-2; J: TRBJ1-5; D: -; size: -
DNA: TGCGCCAGCAGCCCCGGGACAGTCAACACCGGGGAGCTGTTTTTT; CDR3: CASSPGTVNTGELFF; V: TRBV5-1; J: TRBJ2-2; D: TRBD1; size: -
DNA: TGTGCCAGCACTACACAGGGGAACACTGAAGCTTTCTTT; CDR3: CASTTQGNTEAFF; V: TRBV2; J: TRBJ1-1; D: -; size: -
DNA: TGTGCCAGCGGCCGGGACAGCATCCTCATGCCCTATGGCTACACCTTC; CDR3: CASGRDSILMPYGYTF; V: TRBV11-2; J: TRBJ1-2; D: TRBD1; size: -
DNA: TGCGCCAGCAGCCAATTCTGGACAGGGGGAAACGTCGGCACTGAAGCTTTCTTT; CDR3: CASSQFWTGGNVGTEAFF; V: TRBV4-3; J: TRBJ1-1; D: TRBD1; size: few
DNA: TGCAGCGTTGGGATCCGGGGTAATGTGGATGGCTACACCTTC; CDR3: CSVGIRGNVDGYTF; V: TRBV29-1; J: TRBJ1-2; D: -; size: -
DNA: TGCGCCAGCAGCCCCCTCCAACAGGGAGCTAATGAAAAACTGTTTTTT; CDR3: CASSPLQQGANEKLFF; V: TRBV4-3; J: TRBJ1-4; D: -; size: -
DNA: TGTGCCAGCAGCTTGATCGTGTCTAGCGGGGTCCTGCGCTCCTACAATGAGCAGTTCTTC; CDR3: CASSLIVSSGVLRSYNEQFF; V: TRBV5-4; J: TRBJ2-1; D: TRBD2; size: -
DNA: TGTGCCAGCTCACCTGCGGGGAAGGGGACTGAAGCTTTCTTT; CDR3: CASSPAGKGTEAFF; V: TRBV18; J: TRBJ1-1; D: -; size: -
DNA: TGTGCCAGCAGCCCAGACAGGAACTATGGCTACACCTTC; CDR3: CASSPDRNYGYTF; V: TRBV6-5; J: TRBJ1-2; D: -; size: -
DNA: TGTGCCAGCAGTGAACTAGCGGGCACCGGGGAGCTGTTTTTT; CDR3: CASSELAGTGELFF; V: TRBV6-1; J: TRBJ2-2; D: TRBD2; size: few
DNA: TGTGCCAGCTCACACTCCTTGACTAGCGGGGGGGCGAATGAGCAGTTCTTC; CDR3: CASSHSLTSGGANEQFF; V: TRBV18; J: TRBJ2-1; D: TRBD2; size: -
DNA: TGCGCCAGCAGAGAATCGGACAGCCTCATGAACACTGAAGCTTTCTTT; CDR3: CASRESDSLMNTEAFF; V: TRBV4-1; J: TRBJ1-1; D: -; size: -
DNA: TGTGCCAGCAGCCAAGCTGGAGCGGGGAACACCGGGGAGCTGTTTTTT; CDR3: CASSQAGAGNTGELFF; V: TRBV4-2; J: TRBJ2-2; D: -; size: -
DNA: TGTGCCAGCAGTTCAATGGCCGGACATACCGGCTCACCCCTCCACTTT; CDR3: CASSSMAGHTGSPLHF; V: TRBV27; J: TRBJ1-6; D: -; size: -
DNA: TGTGCCAGCAGTGAAGGGCACAGTATGTATGGCTACACCTTC; CDR3: CASSEGHSMYGYTF; V: TRBV6-1; J: TRBJ1-2; D: -; size: -
DNA: TGCGCCAGCAGCCCAGGACTAGATGATACGCAGTATTTT; CDR3: CASSPGLDDTQYF; V: TRBV5-1; J: TRBJ2-3; D: TRBD2; size: once
DNA: TGTGCCAGCAGTCCCAGGACAGGGGCTAGTTCACCCCTCCACTTT; CDR3: CASSPRTGASSPLHF; V: TRBV6-2/TRBV6-3; J: TRBJ1-6; D: TRBD1; size: -
DNA: TGTGCCAGTAGTTCTCCTAGCGGGGGGGCCGGGACCGGGGAGCTGTTTTTT; CDR3: CASSSPSGGAGTGELFF; V: TRBV19; J: TRBJ2-2; D: TRBD2; size: -
DNA: TGTGCCAGCAGCCCAGACCCCAGGGGTTTCGAGACCCAGTACTTC; CDR3: CASSPDPRGFETQYF; V: TRBV9; J: TRBJ2-5; D: -; size: -
DNA: TGCGCCAGCAGCGAGGGGACAGGTAATCAGCCCCAGCATTTT; CDR3: CASSEGTGNQPQHF; V: TRBV5-1; J: TRBJ1-5; D: TRBD1; size: -
DNA: TGTGCCTGGAGTCGCCGGGCGGGGGAGGACGGCTACACCTTC; CDR3: CAWSRRAGEDGYTF; V: TRBV30; J: TRBJ1-2; D: -; size: -
DNA: TGTGCCAGCAGCCAGGTTACAGGGACCTATGGCTACACCTTC; CDR3: CASSQVTGTYGYTF; V: TRBV14; J: TRBJ1-2; D: -; size: -